This T cell receptor beta chain came from a study of T-cell memory formation after mild COVID-19. Findings and limits, study-wide: CD8+ contracting clones occupied EMRA, while CD4+ ones occupied mainly CM and EM. Memory cells collected pre-infection included some clones that later responded, suggesting cross-reactive memory joined. Researchers could not confirm that second-wave clones peaking on day 37 targeted SARS-CoV-2.

5'RACE primed from the constant segment yielded TCR alpha and TCR beta cDNA libraries bearing sample barcodes and UMIs. TCRdb ran MiXCR on the 5' RACE reads and lists one entry per CDR3 protein. The sample has 400,000 to 500,000 distinct CDR3 sequences, about a sixth seen once. There are a few counts of this clonotype. Its specificity is unknown. The TCR was taken from a man younger than 35 who had mild COVID-19 (a few samples of this study predate the infection). Cell type and time point are not known. Material for sequencing was PBMCs or a T cell subset sorted from them (not recorded which).

CDR3 region: CASSPAQTQYF. CDR3 in DNA: TGTGCCAGCTCGCCCGCACAGACCCAGTACTTC. The chain employs TRBV18 and TRBJ2-5; D unresolved. CDR1 is KGHSH and CDR2 is LQKENI in the germline V gene. CDR3 length equals 11 residues. The V and J ends lost 6 bases and 6 bases respectively, with 8 bases between them.